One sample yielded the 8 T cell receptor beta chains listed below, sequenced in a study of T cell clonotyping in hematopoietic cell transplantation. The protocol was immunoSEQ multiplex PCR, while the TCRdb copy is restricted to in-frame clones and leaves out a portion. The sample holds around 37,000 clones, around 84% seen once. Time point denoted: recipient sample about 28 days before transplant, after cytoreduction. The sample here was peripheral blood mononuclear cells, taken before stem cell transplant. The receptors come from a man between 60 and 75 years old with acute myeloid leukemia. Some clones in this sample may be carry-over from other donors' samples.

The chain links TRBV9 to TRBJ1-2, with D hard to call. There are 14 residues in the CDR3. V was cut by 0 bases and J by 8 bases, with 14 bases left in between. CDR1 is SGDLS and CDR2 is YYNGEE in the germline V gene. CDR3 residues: CASSVVGEGRGYTF. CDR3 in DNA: TGTGCCAGCAGCGTAGTTGGTGAGGGAAGGGGCTACACCTTC.

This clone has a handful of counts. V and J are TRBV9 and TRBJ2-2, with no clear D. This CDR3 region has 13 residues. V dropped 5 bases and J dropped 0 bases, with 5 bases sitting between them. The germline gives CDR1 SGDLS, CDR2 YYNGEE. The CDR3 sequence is CASSRTNTGELFF. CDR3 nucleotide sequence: TGTGCCAGCAGTAGGACGAACACCGGGGAGCTGTTTTTT.

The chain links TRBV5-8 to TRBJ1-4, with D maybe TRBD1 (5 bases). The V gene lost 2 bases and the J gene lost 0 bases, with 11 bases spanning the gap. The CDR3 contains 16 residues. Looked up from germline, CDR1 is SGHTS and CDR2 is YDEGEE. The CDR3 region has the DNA TGTGCCAGCAGCTTCGTCAGGGCTACAACTAATGAAAAACTGTTTTTT. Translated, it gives CASSFVRATTNEKLFF.

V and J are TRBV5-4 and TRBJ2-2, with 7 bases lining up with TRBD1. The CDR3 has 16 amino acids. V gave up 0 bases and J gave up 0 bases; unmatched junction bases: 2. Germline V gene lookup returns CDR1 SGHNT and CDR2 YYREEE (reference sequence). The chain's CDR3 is CASSLGQGANTGELFF. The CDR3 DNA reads TGTGCCAGCAGCTTGGGACAGGGCGCGAACACCGGGGAGCTGTTTTTT.

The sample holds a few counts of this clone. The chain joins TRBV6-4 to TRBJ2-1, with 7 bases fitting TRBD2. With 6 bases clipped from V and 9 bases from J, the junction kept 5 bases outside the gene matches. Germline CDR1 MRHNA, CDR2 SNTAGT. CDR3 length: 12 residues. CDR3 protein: CASSRTGGEQFF. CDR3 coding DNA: TGTGCCAGCAGCCGTACGGGGGGTGAGCAGTTCTTC.

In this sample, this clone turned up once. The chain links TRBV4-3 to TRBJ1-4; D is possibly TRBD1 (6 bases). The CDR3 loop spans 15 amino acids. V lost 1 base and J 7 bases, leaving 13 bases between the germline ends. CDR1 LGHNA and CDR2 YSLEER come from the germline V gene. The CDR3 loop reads CASSQVQGLVEKLFF. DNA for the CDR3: TGCGCCAGCAGCCAAGTACAGGGTTTGGTTGAAAAACTGTTTTTT.

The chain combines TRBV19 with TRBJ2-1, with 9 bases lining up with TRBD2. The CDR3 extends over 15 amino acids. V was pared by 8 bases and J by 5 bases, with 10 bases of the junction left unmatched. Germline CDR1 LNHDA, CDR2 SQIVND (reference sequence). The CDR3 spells CASGGQAGGNNEQFF. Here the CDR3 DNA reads TGTGCCAGTGGAGGTCAAGCGGGGGGAAACAATGAGCAGTTCTTC. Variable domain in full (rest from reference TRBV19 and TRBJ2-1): DGGITQSPKYLFRKEGQNVTLSCEQNLNHDAMYWYRQDPGQGLRLIYYSQIVNDFQKGDIAEGYSVSREKKESFPLTVTSAQKNPTAFYLCASGGQAGGNNEQFFGPGTRLTVL.

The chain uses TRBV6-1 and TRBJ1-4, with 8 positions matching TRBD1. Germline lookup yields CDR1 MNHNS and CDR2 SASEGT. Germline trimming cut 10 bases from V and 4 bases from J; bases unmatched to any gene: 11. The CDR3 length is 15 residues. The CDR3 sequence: CATQDRDRSNEKLFF. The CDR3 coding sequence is TGTGCCACCCAGGACAGGGATCGGAGTAATGAAAAACTGTTTTTT.